What follows describes a single T cell receptor (beta chain). Combining a sample-barcoded 5' primer with a J-beta primer mix, a second PCR ran for roughly 7 to 12 cycles. TCRdb re-called the 5' RACE reads through MiXCR, storing one row per CDR3 protein. The data contain approximately 1.5 million distinct CDR3 sequences, about 42% of them singletons. The data were taken from a study of blood T cells in healthy people across ages. Peripheral blood was drawn, about 9.7 milliliters per donor. The amount of total RNA extracted per sample was at least 6 micrograms. V was trimmed by 3 bases and J by 7 bases, leaving 16 bases between them. The CDR3 is 14 residues long. CDR1 is SQVTM and CDR2 is ANQGSEA in the germline V gene.

The sequence derives from a woman between 18 and 29 years old in good health. Material for sequencing was blood. The chain recombines TRBV29-1 with TRBJ1-5; TRBD1 is a possible D gene (5 bases). CDR3 sequence: CSVEKGRGEQPQHF. The CDR3 bases are TGCAGCGTTGAGAAGGGCCGGGGCGAGCAGCCCCAGCATTTT.